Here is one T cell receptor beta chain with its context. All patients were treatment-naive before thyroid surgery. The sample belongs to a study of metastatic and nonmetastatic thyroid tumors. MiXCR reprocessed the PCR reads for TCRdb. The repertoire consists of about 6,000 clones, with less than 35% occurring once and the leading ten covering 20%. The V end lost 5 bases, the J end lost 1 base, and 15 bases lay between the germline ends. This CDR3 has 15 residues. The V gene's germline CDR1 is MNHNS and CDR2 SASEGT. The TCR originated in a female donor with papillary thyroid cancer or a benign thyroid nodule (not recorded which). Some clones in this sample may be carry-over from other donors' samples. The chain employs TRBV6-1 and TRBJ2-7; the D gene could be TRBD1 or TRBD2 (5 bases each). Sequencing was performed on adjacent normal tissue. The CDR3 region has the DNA TGTGCCAGCAGTCCCAGACAGTGGGGGTCCTACGAGCAGTACTTC. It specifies CASSPRQWGSYEQYF.